This T cell receptor (beta chain) originates from a study of T cells in Graves' hyperthyroidism and ophthalmopathy. Study findings and constraints: Among clonotypes expanded in thyroid above 0.001, most were also found in blood.

Germline V gives CDR1 MNHNS, CDR2 SASEGT. The CDR3 length is 12 residues. The ends were cut back, 6 bases at V and 4 bases at J, with 10 bases in the middle. Regarding this clonotype: Its antigen remains unidentified.

With duration under 3 months, ophthalmopathy was active: Clinical Activity Score at least 3, NOSPECS at least 4. Based on clinical symptoms, serum thyroxine and TRAb, thyroid ultrasound and orbital computed tomography, diagnoses were reached. Fresh peripheral blood, around 10 ml, yielded the PBMCs. RNA transcripts were the template for amplifying TCR beta CDR3 regions. When the TCR CDR3 underwent first-round RT-PCR, the HTBI primer set was used. TCRdb re-called the multiplex PCR reads through MiXCR, storing one row per CDR3 protein. This sample has 550,000 to 700,000 distinct CDR3 sequences, with about 15% found just once.

The receptor's source is a woman aged 40-49 years with Graves' ophthalmopathy. V and J are TRBV6-1 and TRBJ2-7, with D unclear. Sequencing was done on a sample of blood. CDR3 nucleotides: TGTGCCAGCAGATGGGTACAGTACGAGCAGTACTTC. It is translated as CASRWVQYEQYF.